What follows are 8 T cell receptor beta chains derived from one specimen sequenced in a study of T-cell reconstitution after alpha-beta-depleted transplantation in children (dated by TCRdb to the mid-2010s). Library creation used PCR. TCRdb names Illumina HiSeq 2500 as the instrument used. TCR libraries were prepared with molecular barcoding, using unique molecular identifiers to normalize TCRbeta repertoire quantification. The public reads were reprocessed in TCRdb via fastp at Q25 and MiXCR, keeping in-frame beta chains. Entries are consolidated by CDR3 protein sequence, retaining the most common genes and DNA. This sample is represented by some 640,000 distinct CDR3 sequences; around 16% of them were singletons. 1.1% of the sample is in the top ten clones. Here the sequenced sample was PBMCs from the stem cell graft donor, taken from the stem cell graft. These TCRs come from a human donor who donated a stem cell graft to a child with acute myeloid leukemia.

Remarks on this clonotype: Since a much larger clone is just one base distant, this may be a read error. The chain is built from TRBV12-3 or TRBV12-4 and TRBJ2-5; 15 nucleotides line up with TRBD2. This CDR3 is 16 amino acids long. For the CDR3, the DNA is TGTGCCAGCAGAGTGGGGACTAGCGGGGGGAAAGAGACCCATTACTTC. Translation: CASRVGTSGGKETHYF.

This clonotype occurred many times. This chain uses TRBV20-1 with TRBJ2-4; 11 nucleotides line up with TRBD2. In germline, CDR1 is DFQATT, CDR2 SNEGSKA (reference sequence). Trimming took 0 bases from V and 0 from J; bases not matched to a gene: 7. The CDR3 is 18 residues long. This CDR3 is CSARDLTSGGLAKNIQYF. Written as DNA, the CDR3 is TGCAGTGCTAGAGATCTAACTAGCGGGGGACTAGCCAAAAACATTCAGTACTTC.

This clonotype occurred many times. Here the CDR3 DNA reads TGCAGCGTTTGGGACAGGGGGGGGGAGGAGACCCAGTACTTC. Its protein is CSVWDRGGEETQYF. The V call is TRBV29-1, the J call TRBJ2-5; TRBD1 agrees at 11 bases. CDR1 is SQVTM and CDR2 is ANQGSEA in the germline V gene. CDR3 length equals 14 residues. V lost 5 bases, J lost 5 bases, and 7 bases stayed unmatched.

This sequence joins TRBV20-1 and TRBJ1-3; maybe TRBD1 (5 bases). This CDR3 spans 14 amino acids. Trimming cost V 7 bases and J 7 bases, with 20 bases left between them. Germline V gene sequence: CDR1 DFQATT, CDR2 SNEGSKA (reference sequence). The CDR3 bases are TGCAGTGGCCGACGGGTGGGGCGCATGAACACCATATATTTT. Translating gives CSGRRVGRMNTIYF.

This clonotype was seen at least ten times. The CDR3 DNA is TGTGCCAGCAGCTTGACAGGGGAAGGCTCCTACGAGCAGTACGTC. Residues: CASSLTGEGSYEQYV. The chain has TRBV5-5 and TRBJ2-7, with 7 bases matching TRBD1. The CDR3 consists of 15 residues. Looked up from germline, CDR1 is SGHKS and CDR2 is YYEKEE (reference sequence). V dropped 1 base and J dropped 0; count of bases not matched to a gene: 4.

The chain couples TRBV18 to TRBJ1-1, with D possibly TRBD1 on 5 matching bases. V was trimmed by 3 bases and J by 5 bases, leaving 10 bases between them. The CDR3 runs to 13 residues. Germline CDR1 and CDR2: KGHSH and LQKENI. The CDR3 region has the DNA TGTGCCAGCTCACCGAATCCAGGGACTGAAGCTTTCTTT. As protein: CASSPNPGTEAFF.

This clonotype was seen ten or more times. J is TRBJ1-4 and V is TRBV29-1; 9 bases agree with TRBD1. The CDR3 runs to 14 residues. Germline V gene data show CDR1 as SQVTM and CDR2 as ANQGSEA. V dropped 3 bases and J dropped 6; count of bases not matched to a gene: 5. Written as DNA, the CDR3 is TGCAGCGTTGATACAGGGGGCGCTTATGAAAAACTGTTTTTT. Translated: CSVDTGGAYEKLFF.

This clonotype has a handful of counts. V gene TRBV24-1 combines with J gene TRBJ2-2; D unresolved. Germline lookup yields CDR1 KGHDR and CDR2 SFDVKD. The CDR3 runs 15 residues. V dropped 4 bases and J dropped 2 bases, with 10 bases sitting between them. DNA for the CDR3: TGTGCCACCAGTGACTTGATGAAAAACACCGGGGAGCTGTTTTTT. Translated: CATSDLMKNTGELFF.